Presented here are 15 T cell receptor beta chains from one specimen sequenced in a study of blood T cell repertoires in COVID-19. Measured with immunoSEQ multiplex PCR; TCRdb has only the in-frame clones, and not every one. The sample has 150,000 to 200,000 clones, around nine tenths seen once. Specimen: peripheral blood. All receptors come from a man aged 45-60 years with acute or convalescent COVID-19.

J is TRBJ1-1 and V is TRBV29-1; 10 bases map to TRBD1. The CDR3 spans 14 residues. Germline values: CDR1 SQVTM, CDR2 ANQGSEA. The ends lost 5 bases at V and 1 base at J; junction bases unmatched: 4. CDR3 region: CSVTRTGGNTEAFF. CDR3 DNA sequence: TGCAGCGTTACCCGGACAGGGGGGAACACTGAAGCTTTCTTT. Full variable domain (rest looked up from reference TRBV29-1 and TRBJ1-1): SAVISQKPSRDICQRGTSLTIQCQVDSQVTMMFWYRQQPGQSLTLIATANQGSEATYESGFVIDKFPISRPNLTFSTLTVSNMSPEDSSIYLCSVTRTGGNTEAFFGQGTRLTVV.

This clone was seen a single time. This chain joins TRBV5-6 and TRBJ2-4; 7 bases are a match to TRBD1. The CDR3 has 14 amino acids. V lost 4 bases, J lost 8 bases, and 9 bases stayed unmatched. The germline V gene has CDR1 SGHDT and CDR2 YYEEEE. The CDR3 is CASSRQGSGYIQYF. The CDR3 coding sequence is TGTGCCAGCAGCCGACAGGGATCCGGCTACATTCAGTACTTC.

The chain couples TRBV27 to TRBJ2-6, with D unresolved. The length of the CDR3 is 15 residues. Germline CDR1 reads MNHEY; CDR2 reads SMNVEV (reference sequence). Trimming left V 3 bases short and J 0 bases short, with 6 bases between. The CDR3 region is CASSFENSGANVLTF. In nucleotides, the CDR3 is TGTGCCAGCAGTTTCGAGAACTCTGGGGCCAACGTCCTGACTTTC.

This clone turned up a few times. The rearrangement uses TRBV6-5 and TRBJ2-1; D perhaps matches TRBD1 (6 bases). Germline CDR1 reads MNHEY; CDR2 reads SVGAGI. V was cut by 5 bases and J by 8 bases, with 16 bases left in between. This CDR3 region has 14 residues. The CDR3 DNA sequence: TGTGCCAGCAGTCCTCAGGGGCCCCTCGATGAGCAGTTCTTC. Amino acid sequence: CASSPQGPLDEQFF.

This clone was observed a single time. The J gene is TRBJ1-1, the V gene TRBV27; D not resolved. The ends were cut back, 2 bases at V and 5 bases at J, with 9 bases in the middle. The CDR3 totals 13 residues. Germline assignment: CDR1 MNHEY and CDR2 SMNVEV (reference sequence). CDR3 coding DNA: TGTGCCAGCAGTTTAGCACAGTGGACTGAAGCTTTCTTT. Its protein is CASSLAQWTEAFF.

This chain links TRBV9 with TRBJ2-6, with TRBD1 matching 10 bases. The J segment lost 4 bases and the V segment lost 4 bases, leaving 23 bases of the junction unmatched. Germline values: CDR1 SGDLS, CDR2 YYNGEE. The CDR3 totals 22 residues. The CDR3 region is CASSFSGWGTGVSLGGANVLTF. The DNA for the CDR3 is TGTGCCAGCAGCTTCAGCGGGTGGGGGACAGGGGTGTCGTTGGGCGGGGCCAACGTCCTGACTTTC. The variable domain in full, completed from reference TRBV9 and TRBJ2-6, reads DSGVTQTPKHLITATGQRVTLRCSPRSGDLSVYWYQQSLDQGLQFLIQYYNGEERAKGNILERFSAQQFPDLHSELNLSSLELGDSALYFCASSFSGWGTGVSLGGANVLTFGAGSRLTVL.

This clone is a singleton in its sample. This chain joins TRBV6-5 and TRBJ2-1, with TRBD2 as a possible D gene (5 bases). Per germline, CDR1 MNHEY and CDR2 SVGAGI. There are 12 residues in the CDR3. With 6 bases removed from V and 8 bases from J, the gap between germline ends came to 11 bases. This CDR3 reads CASSYIGDEQFF. CDR3 DNA: TGTGCCAGCAGCTACATCGGGGATGAGCAGTTCTTC.

The gene calls are TRBV3-1 (or the pseudogene TRBV3-2) and TRBJ2-3; possible D gene TRBD2, 6 bases. Germline V CDR1 and CDR2: LGHDT, YNNKEL (reference sequence). The CDR3 has 13 residues. V was cut by 0 bases and J by 9 bases, with 10 bases left in between. CDR3 protein: CASSQDLRGTQYF. CDR3 coding DNA: TGTGCCAGCAGCCAAGATTTACGGGGGACGCAGTATTTT.

The chain has TRBV2 and TRBJ1-4; possible D gene TRBD1, 5 bases. The germline V gene encodes CDR1 SNHLY and CDR2 FYNNEI. The V and J ends lost 9 bases and 8 bases respectively, with 19 bases between them. The CDR3 is made up of 14 amino acids. This CDR3 reads CASRPGGPREKLFF. CDR3 DNA: TGTGCCAGTCGCCCGGGGGGACCTCGGGAAAAACTGTTTTTT.

The chain recombines TRBV9 with TRBJ2-7; 9 positions agree with TRBD1. The CDR3 totals 15 residues. In germline, CDR1 is SGDLS, CDR2 YYNGEE. The V and J ends lost 4 bases and 4 bases, in that order; junction bases with no gene match: 9. The CDR3 loop reads CASSPGTGLEYEQYF. The CDR3, as DNA: TGTGCCAGCAGCCCCGGGACAGGGCTCGAATACGAGCAGTACTTC.

The chain has TRBV27 and TRBJ2-7; 8 nucleotides line up with TRBD1. Germline V gene lookup returns CDR1 MNHEY and CDR2 SMNVEV (reference sequence). V shed 3 bases and J 6 bases; nucleotides not matched to a gene: 13. The CDR3 is made up of 16 amino acids. As DNA, the CDR3 is TGTGCCAGCAGTTTTTCCCCGGACAGGGAAAGTGGCGAGCAGTACTTC. Translated, it gives CASSFSPDRESGEQYF.

V is TRBV6-2 or TRBV6-3 and J is TRBJ2-2; D is uncertain. From germline, CDR1 is MNHEY and CDR2 SVGEGT. The CDR3 is 14 residues long. V dropped 5 bases and J dropped 0 bases, with 7 bases sitting between them. The CDR3 nucleotides read TGTGCCAGCAGTAATTCAGCGAACACCGGGGAGCTGTTTTTT. Amino acids: CASSNSANTGELFF.

This clone has more than one count but fewer than ten. This chain joins TRBV19 and TRBJ1-6; 10 bases are shared with TRBD1. Germline V gene sequence: CDR1 LNHDA, CDR2 SQIVND (reference sequence). The CDR3 has 14 amino acids. V lost 4 bases to trimming and J lost 9 bases; unmatched junction nucleotides: 3. The CDR3 is CASSTTGGSSPLHF. CDR3 sequence (DNA): TGTGCCAGTAGTACGACAGGGGGCAGTTCACCCCTCCACTTT.

The chain links TRBV28 to TRBJ1-5; D is unresolved. The germline V gene encodes CDR1 MDHEN and CDR2 SYDVKM. V was pared by 3 bases and J by 4 bases, with 13 bases between. The CDR3 length is 15 residues. The CDR3 is CASSFFRQGNQPQHF. The DNA for the CDR3 is TGTGCCAGCAGTTTTTTCCGACAAGGTAATCAGCCCCAGCATTTT.

The rearrangement joins TRBV28 to TRBJ2-5, with a possible D match to TRBD2 (5 bases). Germline V gene data show CDR1 as MDHEN and CDR2 as SYDVKM. V shed 8 bases and J shed 2 bases, with 12 bases lying between them. CDR3 length: 13 amino acids. CDR3 bases: TGTGCCAGCTCCCGGAGGACGCAAGAGACCCAGTACTTC. This gives the protein CASSRRTQETQYF.